A single sample gave rise to the 12 T cell receptor beta chains below, sequenced in a study of cytotoxic CD8 clonotypes in ibrutinib-treated CLL. Data came from immunoSEQ multiplex PCR; TCRdb stores just in-frame clones and leaves some out. The sample consists of hundreds of thousands of clones, more than 65% of them appearing once. The source was PBMCs, collected after 12 months of ibrutinib treatment. The receptor source for this set is a human donor with chronic lymphocytic leukemia.

This chain joins TRBV6-1 and TRBJ2-1; D unresolved. Trimming took off 6 bases at V and 0 bases at J, with 9 bases between the two ends. CDR3 size: 14 residues. Germline lookup yields CDR1 MNHNS and CDR2 SASEGT. In DNA form, the CDR3 reads TGTGCCAGCAGCCAAATGGGCTCCTACAATGAGCAGTTCTTC. Translated: CASSQMGSYNEQFF.

This sequence joins TRBV5-1 and TRBJ2-1; a weak D match, TRBD1 (6 bases). This CDR3 is 19 amino acids long. Trimming cost V 0 bases and J 6 bases, with 25 bases left between them. CDR1 and CDR2 (germline): SGHRS, YFSETQ. Here the CDR3 reads CASSLEGRGRTWAPNEQFF. For the CDR3, the DNA is TGCGCCAGCAGCTTGGAGGGCAGGGGTCGGACCTGGGCCCCCAATGAGCAGTTCTTC.

This clone was seen at least ten times. The chain couples TRBV7-2 to TRBJ2-2, with 7 bases matching TRBD2. Germline V lookup: CDR1 SGHTA, CDR2 FQGNSA. The CDR3 is made up of 16 amino acids. Trimming removed 2 bases from V and 4 bases from J; junction bases left unmatched: 7. Written as DNA, the CDR3 is TGTGCCAGCAGCTTAAGTGGGAGGGCCAGCACCGGGGAGCTGTTTTTT. It codes for CASSLSGRASTGELFF.

The chain links TRBV6-5 to TRBJ2-7; TRBD1 matches at 7 bases. V gave up 6 bases and J gave up 5 bases; unmatched junction bases: 10. The CDR3 extends over 14 amino acids. CDR1 is MNHEY, CDR2 SVGAGI, per germline. In DNA form, the CDR3 reads TGTGCCAGCAGACTATCGACAGGGTTCCACGAGCAGTACTTC. The encoded protein is CASRLSTGFHEQYF.

The gene calls are TRBV7-2 and TRBJ1-2, with unresolved D. This CDR3 is built from 13 residues. The V and J ends lost 5 bases and 0 bases respectively, with 7 bases between them. Germline V gene sequence: CDR1 SGHTA, CDR2 FQGNSA. The DNA of the CDR3 is TGTGCCAGCAGCCGCCAAACTAACTATGGCTACACCTTC. Protein: CASSRQTNYGYTF. The full variable domain, in which reference TRBV7-2 and TRBJ1-2 provide the parts outside the CDR3, is GAGVSQSPSNKVTEKGKDVELRCDPISGHTALYWYRQSLGQGLEFLIYFQGNSAPDKSGLPSDRFSAERTGGSVSTLTIQRTQQEDSAVYLCASSRQTNYGYTFGSGTRLTVV.

J is TRBJ2-5 and V is TRBV7-3; 14 bases map to TRBD2. This CDR3 is built from 16 residues. With V trimmed by 4 bases and J by 7 bases, 8 bases remained unmatched. Germline V gene lookup returns CDR1 SGHTA and CDR2 FQGTGA. This CDR3 is CASSSSGLAGVGTQYF. CDR3 DNA sequence: TGTGCCAGCAGCTCCTCGGGACTAGCGGGAGTTGGGACCCAGTACTTC.

V and J are TRBV15 and TRBJ2-3; D is uncertain. The CDR3 loop spans 14 amino acids. V dropped 1 base and J dropped 3 bases, with 8 bases sitting between them. Germline V gene sequence: CDR1 LNHNV, CDR2 YYDKDF (reference sequence). CDR3 region: CATSRVMGTDTQYF. The CDR3 coding sequence is TGTGCCACCAGCAGAGTGATGGGGACAGATACGCAGTATTTT.

V usage is TRBV15 and J usage is TRBJ1-1, with D unclear. The CDR3 runs 14 residues. CDR1 and CDR2 (germline): LNHNV, YYDKDF (reference sequence). V was pared by 1 base and J by 1 base, with 7 bases between. The DNA of the CDR3 is TGTGCCACCAGCAGAGGCAGACCGAACACTGAAGCTTTCTTT. Encoded protein: CATSRGRPNTEAFF.

This clone has a handful of counts. V and J are TRBV5-1 and TRBJ2-2; a possible D gene is TRBD2 (6 bases). The V end lost 4 bases, the J end lost 0 bases, and 13 bases lay between the germline ends. Germline CDR1 and CDR2: SGHRS and YFSETQ. The CDR3 contains 16 residues. DNA for the CDR3: TGCGCCAGCAGCCTTCAAAGACTAGCGAACACCGGGGAGCTGTTTTTT. Protein: CASSLQRLANTGELFF.

The genes are TRBV11-2 and TRBJ2-7, with D possibly matching TRBD1 (6 bases). Germline V lookup: CDR1 SGHAT, CDR2 FQNNGV. V lost 1 base, J lost 6 bases, and 10 bases lay in between. The CDR3 totals 13 residues. CDR3 loop: CASSLAGVGEQYF. Here the CDR3 DNA reads TGTGCCAGCAGCTTAGCAGGGGTTGGCGAGCAGTACTTC. The whole variable domain, remainder taken from reference TRBV11-2 and TRBJ2-7, is EAGVAQSPRYKIIEKRQSVAFWCNPISGHATLYWYQQILGQGPKLLIQFQNNGVVDDSQLPKDRFSAERLKGVDSTLKIQPAKLEDSAVYLCASSLAGVGEQYFGPGTRLTVT.

The chain links TRBV29-1 to TRBJ2-7; D gene uncertain. This CDR3 region has 11 residues. CDR1 and CDR2 (germline): SQVTM, ANQGSEA. The V end was cut by 1 base, the J end by 5 bases, with 6 bases between. Here the CDR3 reads CSVEVGNEQYF. The CDR3 DNA reads TGCAGCGTTGAAGTGGGCAACGAGCAGTACTTC.

V gene TRBV2 combines with J gene TRBJ2-5; 7 nucleotides match TRBD1. The CDR3 covers 13 residues. Germline V gene lookup returns CDR1 SNHLY and CDR2 FYNNEI. Losses at the gene ends were 8 bases for V and 5 bases for J; bases not matched to a gene: 8. Here the CDR3 reads CASERGQGETQYF. Written as DNA, the CDR3 is TGTGCCAGCGAAAGGGGGCAGGGGGAGACCCAGTACTTC.